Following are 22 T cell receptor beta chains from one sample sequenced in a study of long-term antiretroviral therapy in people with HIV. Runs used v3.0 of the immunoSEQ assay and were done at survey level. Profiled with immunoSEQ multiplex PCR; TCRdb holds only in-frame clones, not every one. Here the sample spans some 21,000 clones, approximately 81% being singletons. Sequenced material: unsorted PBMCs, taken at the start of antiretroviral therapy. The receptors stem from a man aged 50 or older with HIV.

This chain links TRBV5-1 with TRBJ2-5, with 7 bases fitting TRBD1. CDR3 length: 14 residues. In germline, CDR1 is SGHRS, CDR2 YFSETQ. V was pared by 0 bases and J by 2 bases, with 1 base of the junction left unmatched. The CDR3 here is CASSLEDRQETQYF. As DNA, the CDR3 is TGCGCCAGCAGCTTGGAGGACAGGCAAGAGACCCAGTACTTC.

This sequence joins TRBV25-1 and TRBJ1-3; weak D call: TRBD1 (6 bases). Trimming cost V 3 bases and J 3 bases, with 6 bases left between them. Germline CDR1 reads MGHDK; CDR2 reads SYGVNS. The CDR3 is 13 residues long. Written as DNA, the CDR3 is TGTGCCAGCAGTGAGACAGGTGGAAACACCATATATTTT. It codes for CASSETGGNTIYF.

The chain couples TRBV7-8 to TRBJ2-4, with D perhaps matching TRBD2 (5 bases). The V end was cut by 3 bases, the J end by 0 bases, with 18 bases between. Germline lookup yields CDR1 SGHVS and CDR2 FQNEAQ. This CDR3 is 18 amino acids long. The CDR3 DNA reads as TGTGCCAGCAGCTTGGGCGCCCTGCTAGGACTAGCCAAAAACATTCAGTACTTC. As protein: CASSLGALLGLAKNIQYF.

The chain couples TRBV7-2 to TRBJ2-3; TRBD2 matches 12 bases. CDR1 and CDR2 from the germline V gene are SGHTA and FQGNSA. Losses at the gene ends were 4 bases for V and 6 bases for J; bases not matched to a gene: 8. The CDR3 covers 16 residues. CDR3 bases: TGTGCCAGCAGCTCGACTAGCGGGGGACCCCGCGATACGCAGTATTTT. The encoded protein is CASSSTSGGPRDTQYF.

The CDR3, as DNA: TGTGCCAGCAGTTACTCGTGGGGTCTGAACTACAATGAGCAGTTCTTC. This gives the protein CASSYSWGLNYNEQFF. This chain links TRBV6-6 with TRBJ2-1; D is unclear. The V end lost 0 bases, the J end lost 3 bases, and 12 bases lay between the germline ends. CDR3 length equals 16 residues. The germline V gene encodes CDR1 MNHNY and CDR2 SVGAGI (reference sequence).

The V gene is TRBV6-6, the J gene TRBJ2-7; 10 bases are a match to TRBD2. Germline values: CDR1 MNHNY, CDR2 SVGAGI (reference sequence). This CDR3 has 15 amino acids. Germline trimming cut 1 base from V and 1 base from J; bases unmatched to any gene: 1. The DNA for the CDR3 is TGTGCCAGCAGTTACTTTAGCGGGGGGTCCTACGAGCAGTACTTC. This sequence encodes CASSYFSGGSYEQYF.

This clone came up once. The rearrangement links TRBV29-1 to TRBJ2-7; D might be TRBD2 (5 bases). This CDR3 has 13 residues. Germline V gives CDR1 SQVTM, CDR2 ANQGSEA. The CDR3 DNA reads TGCAGTGTTAAGGCAGCGGAAACCTACGAGCAGTACTTC. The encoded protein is CSVKAAETYEQYF.

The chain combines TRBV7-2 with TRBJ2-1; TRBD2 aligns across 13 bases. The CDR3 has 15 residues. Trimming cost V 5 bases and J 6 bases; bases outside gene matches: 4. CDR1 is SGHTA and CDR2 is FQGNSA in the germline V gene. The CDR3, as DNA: TGTGCCAGCAGCCAAGGACTAGCGGGAGTCAATGAGCAGTTCTTC. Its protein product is CASSQGLAGVNEQFF.

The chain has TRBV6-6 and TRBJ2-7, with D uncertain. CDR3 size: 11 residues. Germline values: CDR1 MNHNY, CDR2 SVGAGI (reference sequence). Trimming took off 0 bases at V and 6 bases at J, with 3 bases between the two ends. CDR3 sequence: CASSYSGEQYF. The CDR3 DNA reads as TGTGCCAGCAGTTACTCCGGCGAGCAGTACTTC.

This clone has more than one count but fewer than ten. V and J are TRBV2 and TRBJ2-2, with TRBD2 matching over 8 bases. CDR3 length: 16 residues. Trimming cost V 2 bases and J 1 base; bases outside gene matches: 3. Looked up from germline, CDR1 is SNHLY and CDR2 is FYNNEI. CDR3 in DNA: TGTGCCAGCAGTGAATGGCGGGGGGTGAACACCGGGGAGCTGTTTTTT. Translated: CASSEWRGVNTGELFF.

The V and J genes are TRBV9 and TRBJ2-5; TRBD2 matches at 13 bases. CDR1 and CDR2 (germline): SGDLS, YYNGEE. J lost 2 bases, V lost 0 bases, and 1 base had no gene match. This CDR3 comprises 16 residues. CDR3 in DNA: TGTGCCAGCAGCGTAGGACTAGCGGGGGGTCAAGAGACCCAGTACTTC. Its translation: CASSVGLAGGQETQYF. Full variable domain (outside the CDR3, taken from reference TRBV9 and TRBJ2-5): DSGVTQTPKHLITATGQRVTLRCSPRSGDLSVYWYQQSLDQGLQFLIQYYNGEERAKGNILERFSAQQFPDLHSELNLSSLELGDSALYFCASSVGLAGGQETQYFGPGTRLLVL.

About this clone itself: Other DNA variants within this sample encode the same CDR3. CDR3 in amino acids: CASSLGITYEQYF. CDR3 nucleotides: TGTGCCAGCAGCCTCGGGATTACCTACGAGCAGTACTTC. The rearrangement joins TRBV7-9 to TRBJ2-7, with D perhaps TRBD2 (5 bases). CDR1 is SEHNR, CDR2 FQNEAQ, per germline (reference sequence). The V gene lost 5 bases and the J gene lost 2 bases, with 10 bases spanning the gap. The CDR3 covers 13 residues.

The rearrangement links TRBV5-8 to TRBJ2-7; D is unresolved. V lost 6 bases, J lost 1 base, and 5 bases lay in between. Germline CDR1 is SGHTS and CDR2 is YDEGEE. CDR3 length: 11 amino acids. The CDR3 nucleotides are TGTGCCAGCACCCGGTCCTACGAGCAGTACTTC. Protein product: CASTRSYEQYF.

The CDR3 nucleotides are TGTGCCTGGAGTGTAACGGGAAATCAGCCCCAGCATTTT. Its protein is CAWSVTGNQPQHF. This sequence joins TRBV30 and TRBJ1-5; D is unresolved. The CDR3 runs to 13 residues. Trimming took off 0 bases at V and 4 bases at J, with 7 bases between the two ends. Germline V gene sequence: CDR1 GTSNPN, CDR2 SVGIG (reference sequence).

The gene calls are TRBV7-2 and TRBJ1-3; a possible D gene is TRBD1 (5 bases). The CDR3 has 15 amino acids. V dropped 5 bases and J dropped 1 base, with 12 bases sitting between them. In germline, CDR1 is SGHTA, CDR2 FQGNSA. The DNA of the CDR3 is TGTGCCAGCAGCAAAGTCGGGACTTCTGGAAACACCATATATTTT. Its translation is CASSKVGTSGNTIYF.

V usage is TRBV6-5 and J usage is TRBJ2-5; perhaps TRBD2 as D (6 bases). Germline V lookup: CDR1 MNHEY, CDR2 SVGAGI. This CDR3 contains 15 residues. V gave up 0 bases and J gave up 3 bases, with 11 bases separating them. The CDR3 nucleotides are TGTGCCAGCAGTTACTCCCGGACGGGGGAAGAGACCCAGTACTTC. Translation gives CASSYSRTGEETQYF.

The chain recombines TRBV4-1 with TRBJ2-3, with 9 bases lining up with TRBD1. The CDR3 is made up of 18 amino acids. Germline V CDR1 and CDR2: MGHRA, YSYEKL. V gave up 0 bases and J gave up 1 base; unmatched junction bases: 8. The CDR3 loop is CASSQDLGQGFGTDTQYF. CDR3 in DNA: TGCGCCAGCAGCCAAGACCTTGGACAGGGGTTCGGCACAGATACGCAGTATTTT.

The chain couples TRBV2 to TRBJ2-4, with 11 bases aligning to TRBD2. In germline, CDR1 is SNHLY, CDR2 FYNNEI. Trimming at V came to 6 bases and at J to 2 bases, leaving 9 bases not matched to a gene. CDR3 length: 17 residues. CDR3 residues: CASRPSLAGVTKNIQYF. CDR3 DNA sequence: TGTGCCAGCAGGCCATCACTAGCGGGAGTTACCAAAAACATTCAGTACTTC. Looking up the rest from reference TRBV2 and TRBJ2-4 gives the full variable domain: EPEVTQTPSHQVTQMGQEVILRCVPISNHLYFYWYRQILGQKVEFLVSFYNNEISEKSEIFDDQFSVERPDGSNFTLKIRSTKLEDSAMYFCASRPSLAGVTKNIQYFGAGTRLSVL.

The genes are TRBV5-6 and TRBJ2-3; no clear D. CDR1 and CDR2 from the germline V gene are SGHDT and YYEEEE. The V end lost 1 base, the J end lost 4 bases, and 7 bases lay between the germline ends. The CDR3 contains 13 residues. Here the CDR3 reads CASSLNDADTQYF. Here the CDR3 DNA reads TGTGCCAGCAGCTTGAATGACGCAGATACGCAGTATTTT. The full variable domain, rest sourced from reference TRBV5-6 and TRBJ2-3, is DAGVTQSPTHLIKTRGQQVTLRCSPKSGHDTVSWYQQALGQGPQFIFQYYEEEERQRGNFPDRFSGHQFPNYSSELNVNALLLGDSALYLCASSLNDADTQYFGPGTRLTVL.

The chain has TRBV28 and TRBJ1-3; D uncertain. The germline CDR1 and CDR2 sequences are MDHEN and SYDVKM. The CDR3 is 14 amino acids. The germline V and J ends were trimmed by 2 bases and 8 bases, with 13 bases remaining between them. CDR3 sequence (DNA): TGTGCCAGCAGTTTAGTCCAGGCTGAGGACACCATATATTTT. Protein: CASSLVQAEDTIYF.

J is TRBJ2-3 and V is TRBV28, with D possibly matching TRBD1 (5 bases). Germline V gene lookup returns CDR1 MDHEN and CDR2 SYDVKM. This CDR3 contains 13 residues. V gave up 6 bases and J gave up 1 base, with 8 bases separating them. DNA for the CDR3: TGTGCCAGCAGCCTAGGGGGCACAGATACGCAGTATTTT. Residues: CASSLGGTDTQYF. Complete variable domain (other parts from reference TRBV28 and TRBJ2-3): DVKVTQSSRYLVKRTGEKVFLECVQDMDHENMFWYRQDPGLGLRLIYFSYDVKMKEKGDIPEGYSVSREKKERFSLILESASTNQTSMYLCASSLGGTDTQYFGPGTRLTVL.

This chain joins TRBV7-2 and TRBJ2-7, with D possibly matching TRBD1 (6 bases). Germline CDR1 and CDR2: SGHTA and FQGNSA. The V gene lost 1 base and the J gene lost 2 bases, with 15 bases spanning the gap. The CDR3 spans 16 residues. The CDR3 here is CASSLGYRQGTYEQYF. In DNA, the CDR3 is TGTGCCAGCAGCTTAGGGTACAGGCAGGGGACCTACGAGCAGTACTTC.